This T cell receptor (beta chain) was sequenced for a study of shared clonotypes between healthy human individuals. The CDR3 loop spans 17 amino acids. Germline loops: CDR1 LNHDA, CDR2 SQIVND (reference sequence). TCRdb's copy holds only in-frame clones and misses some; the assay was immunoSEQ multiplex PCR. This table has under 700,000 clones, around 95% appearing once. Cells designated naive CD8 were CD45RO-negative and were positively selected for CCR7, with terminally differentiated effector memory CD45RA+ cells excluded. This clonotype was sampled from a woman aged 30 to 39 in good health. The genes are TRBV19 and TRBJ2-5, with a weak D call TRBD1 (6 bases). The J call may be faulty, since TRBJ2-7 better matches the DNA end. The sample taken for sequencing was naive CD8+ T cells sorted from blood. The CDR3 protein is CASSIDLTGLDSYEQYF. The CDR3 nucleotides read TGTGCCAGTAGTATAGACCTGACAGGCCTAGATTCCTACGAGCAGTACTTC.